This TCR beta chain was recovered during a study of CD8+ T cells in alopecia areata. Study-level information: Treated patients were given 5 to 10 mg oral tofacitinib twice daily.

This CDR3 contains 12 residues. The germline V gene has CDR1 SGHAT and CDR2 FQNNGV. With 1 base removed from V and 8 bases from J, the gap between germline ends came to 6 bases. Findings of the study overall: Normal skin contains resident alphabeta T cells, and these are also sequenced in scalp samples. Lesional tissue from the scalp (especially in alopecia totalis/universalis) showed higher clonality than normal scalp. Mouse data revealed clearer TCR sharing than patient data did, a gap possibly tied to HLA.

cDNA serving as the sequencing template came from extracted, reverse transcribed RNA. Data came from immunoSEQ multiplex PCR; TCRdb stores just in-frame clones and leaves some out. The profile shows around 160,000 clones, around 87% of them singletons. As concerns this clone: Its matching antigen is unknown.

This chain joins TRBV11-2 and TRBJ2-1, with unresolved D. The sequence came from a human donor with alopecia areata. This specimen consisted of CD8+ T cells sorted from blood, obtained at week 0. CDR3 in DNA: TGTGCCAGCAGCTTAGGGTCCTATGAGCAGTTCTTC. It translates to CASSLGSYEQFF.